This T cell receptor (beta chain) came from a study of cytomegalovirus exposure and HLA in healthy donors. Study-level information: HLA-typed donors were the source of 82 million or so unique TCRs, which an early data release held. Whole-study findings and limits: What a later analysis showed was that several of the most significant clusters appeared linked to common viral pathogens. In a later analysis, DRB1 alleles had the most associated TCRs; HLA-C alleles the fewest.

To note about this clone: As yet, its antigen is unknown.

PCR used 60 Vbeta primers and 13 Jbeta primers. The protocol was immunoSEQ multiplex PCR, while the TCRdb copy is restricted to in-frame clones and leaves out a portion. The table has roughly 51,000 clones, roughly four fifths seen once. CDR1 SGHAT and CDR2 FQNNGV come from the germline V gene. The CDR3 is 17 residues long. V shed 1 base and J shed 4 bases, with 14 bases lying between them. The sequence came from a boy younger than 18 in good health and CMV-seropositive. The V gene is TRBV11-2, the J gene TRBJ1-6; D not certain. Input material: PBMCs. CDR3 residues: CASSLAVLAAYNSPLHF. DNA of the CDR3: TGTGCCAGCAGCTTAGCGGTCCTCGCCGCTTATAATTCACCCCTCCACTTT.